Listed below are T cell receptor beta chains from one sample, sequenced in a study of T cells in Graves' hyperthyroidism and ophthalmopathy. Each CDR3 protein is one row after TCRdb ran MiXCR on the multiplex PCR reads. The sample lists some 770,000 distinct CDR3 sequences, less than 20% occurring once. The sample consisted of blood. The receptors stem from a man between 18 and 35 years old with Graves' hyperthyroidism. Each CDR3 is given with its conserved first and last residue. A D gene is named only where the DNA matches it firmly. Clone size appears in some rows only: once, few, many, or a class for an expanded clone.

v_gene,j_gene,abundance,d_gene,CDR3nt,CDR3aa
TRBV30,TRBJ2-3,many,-,TGTGCCTGGAGTACCGCGGGTACGCAGTATTTT,CAWSTAGTQYF
TRBV7-9,TRBJ2-3,-,-,TGTGCCAGCAGCTTAAGGGGCGGGGTCACAGATACGCAGTATTTT,CASSLRGGVTDTQYF
TRBV7-3,TRBJ1-6,-,-,TGTGCCAGCGCCTTATCAGGGTATAATTCACCCCTCCACTTT,CASALSGYNSPLHF
TRBV2,TRBJ2-3,few,-,TGTGCCGGCAGTGATAGAAGGGATACGCAGTATTTT,CAGSDRRDTQYF
TRBV29-1,TRBJ2-7,few,-,TGCAGCGTGTGGGGCCTAGCCGAGCAGTACTTC,CSVWGLAEQYF
TRBV20-1,TRBJ2-2,few,-,TGCAGTGCCTTGCCAGTGGAGGACACCGGGGAGCTGTTTTTT,CSALPVEDTGELFF
TRBV11-3,TRBJ2-1,-,-,TGTGCCAGCAGCTTAGAAGGATACGGACATCCACCCACCTACGAGCAGTTCTTC,CASSLEGYGHPPTYEQFF
TRBV20-1,TRBJ1-5,many,-,TGCAGTGCCCTAACTGGGGCGGGGGACCAGCCCCAGCATTTT,CSALTGAGDQPQHF
TRBV2,TRBJ2-7,many,TRBD2,TGTGCCAGCAGTGAAGGAGGAAGCGGGAGGGCCTCCTACGAGCAGTACTTC,CASSEGGSGRASYEQYF
TRBV19,TRBJ2-4,-,TRBD1,TGTGCCAGTAGTATATATTTGACAGGGGGCAATGACAAAAACATTCAGTACTTC,CASSIYLTGGNDKNIQYF